These 23 T cell receptor beta chains came from one sample sequenced in a study of blood T cell repertoires in COVID-19. Libraries were prepared by immunoSEQ multiplex PCR; TCRdb keeps only in-frame clonotypes and omits some of them. The sample includes 65,000 or so clones, roughly 86% of them seen just once. The sample consisted of peripheral blood. All receptors derive from a woman in her seventies with acute or convalescent COVID-19.

There are a few counts of this clone. The chain recombines TRBV6-5 with TRBJ1-5; weak D call: TRBD1 (5 bases). CDR3 length: 14 residues. Germline V gene data show CDR1 as MNHEY and CDR2 as SVGAGI. The germline V and J ends were trimmed by 7 bases and 5 bases, with 15 bases remaining between them. The CDR3 region is CASIEVQAHQPQHF. The CDR3 nucleotides are TGTGCCAGCATCGAAGTACAGGCCCATCAGCCCCAGCATTTT.

The rearrangement links TRBV6-4 to TRBJ2-1; TRBD2 matches 9 bases. The CDR3 consists of 16 residues. CDR1 and CDR2 from the germline V gene are MRHNA and SNTAGT. The trim removed 0 bases at V and 10 bases at J, leaving 10 bases unmatched. The CDR3 DNA sequence: TGTGCCAGCAGTGACTCGAAGGCTAGCGGGATAGGAGAGCAGTTCTTC. Translation: CASSDSKASGIGEQFF.

The chain uses TRBV28 and TRBJ2-5; TRBD2 might be the D (5 bases). The CDR3 runs 13 residues. Germline CDR1 MDHEN, CDR2 SYDVKM. Deletions cut 2 bases from V and 6 bases from J, with 10 bases between. DNA for the CDR3: TGTGCCAGCAGTTTAGGGAGTCGAAAGACCCAGTACTTC. Translated: CASSLGSRKTQYF.

V and J are TRBV6-5 and TRBJ1-2; TRBD1 might be the D (5 bases). The CDR3 contains 13 residues. V was clipped by 7 bases and J by 8 bases, with 17 bases between them. Germline CDR1 reads MNHEY; CDR2 reads SVGAGI. The CDR3 coding sequence is TGTGCCAGCACGCTTAGCGGGACCCTAGGCTACACCTTC. Its protein is CASTLSGTLGYTF.

This CDR3 reads CASSLLLAGGYNEQFF. For the CDR3, the DNA is TGTGCCAGCAGCTTATTGCTAGCGGGGGGATACAATGAGCAGTTCTTC. V gene TRBV7-6 combines with J gene TRBJ2-1; 11 positions match TRBD2. Germline V CDR1 and CDR2: SGHVS, FNYEAQ. The J segment lost 4 bases and the V segment lost 2 bases, leaving 4 bases of the junction unmatched. The CDR3 totals 16 residues.

The chain is built from TRBV29-1 and TRBJ2-2; TRBD2 is a possible D gene (5 bases). The CDR3 contains 17 residues. Trimming shortened V by 4 bases and J by 0 bases, and 18 bases separated the two germline ends. The V gene's germline CDR1 is SQVTM and CDR2 ANQGSEA. In nucleotides, the CDR3 is TGCAGCGTTGGGACCTCCTTCCGAGGGACGAACACCGGGGAGCTGTTTTTT. Translating gives CSVGTSFRGTNTGELFF.

This chain links TRBV6-2 or TRBV6-3 with TRBJ2-2, with 10 bases matching TRBD2. The CDR3 runs 14 residues. The V gene's germline CDR1 is MNHEY and CDR2 SVGEGT. After removal of 3 bases from V and 6 bases from J, the junction contained 1 base not matched to a gene. The CDR3: CASSYLAGAGELFF. CDR3 nucleotides: TGTGCCAGCAGTTATCTAGCGGGGGCCGGGGAGCTGTTTTTT.

This clone was seen a single time. The rearrangement links TRBV30 to TRBJ1-4; weak D call: TRBD1 (5 bases). V lost 0 bases and J 9 bases, leaving 14 bases between the germline ends. Germline CDR1 GTSNPN, CDR2 SVGIG (reference sequence). This CDR3 region has 14 residues. The CDR3 reads CAWSVDSEVKKLFF. For the CDR3, the DNA is TGTGCCTGGAGTGTAGACAGTGAAGTGAAAAAACTGTTTTTT.

V is TRBV14 and J is TRBJ1-1; perhaps TRBD1 as D (6 bases). The CDR3 has 15 residues. Germline CDR1 SGHDN, CDR2 FVKESK. The V end was cut by 2 bases, the J end by 1 base, with 11 bases between. This CDR3 is CASSQSQTGNTEAFF. As DNA, the CDR3 is TGTGCCAGCAGCCAATCCCAGACAGGGAACACTGAAGCTTTCTTT.

The chain joins TRBV2 to TRBJ2-2, with 10 bases identical to TRBD2. The CDR3 totals 14 residues. V shed 7 bases, J shed 5 bases, and the junction held 4 bases outside the gene matches. Germline CDR1 reads SNHLY; CDR2 reads FYNNEI. DNA for the CDR3: TGTGCCAGCAAGCTAGCGGGAGAAACCGGGGAGCTGTTTTTT. Its protein product is CASKLAGETGELFF.

This chain links TRBV6-5 with TRBJ1-2, with TRBD1 matching 8 bases. The CDR3 is 14 residues long. Germline V CDR1 and CDR2: MNHEY, SVGAGI. Losses at the gene ends were 6 bases for V and 4 bases for J; bases not matched to a gene: 7. The CDR3 sequence is CASSRTGIAYGYTF. CDR3 bases: TGTGCCAGCAGCCGGACAGGGATCGCCTATGGCTACACCTTC.

The chain links TRBV28 to TRBJ1-6, with D unresolved. Trimming took 0 bases from V and 9 from J, leaving 9 bases between them. The germline CDR1 and CDR2 sequences are MDHEN and SYDVKM. The CDR3 sequence is 14 residues long. CDR3 protein: CASSLWQESSPLHF. The CDR3 region has the DNA TGTGCCAGCAGTTTATGGCAGGAAAGTTCACCCCTCCACTTT.

The rearrangement uses TRBV7-2 and TRBJ2-5; 8 nucleotides align to TRBD1. J gave up 4 bases and V 1 base, and 8 bases lay outside the gene matches. The CDR3 is made up of 16 amino acids. Germline V gene sequence: CDR1 SGHTA, CDR2 FQGNSA. In DNA form, the CDR3 reads TGTGCCAGCAGCTTAGAGGCAGGGGGCGGGCGAGAGACCCAGTACTTC. Translation: CASSLEAGGGRETQYF.

The chain uses TRBV5-1 and TRBJ2-7; D possibly corresponds to TRBD2 (6 bases). Trimming pared 0 bases from V and 2 bases from J, leaving 12 bases between. Germline V gene lookup returns CDR1 SGHRS and CDR2 YFSETQ. This CDR3 has 15 residues. CDR3 coding DNA: TGCGCCAGCAGCTTGGATAGCGGAGGGGCCTACGAGCAGTACTTC. The encoded protein is CASSLDSGGAYEQYF.

The chain carries TRBV29-1 and TRBJ1-1; no firm D call. The germline CDR1 and CDR2 sequences are SQVTM and ANQGSEA. This CDR3 has 11 amino acids. V was pared by 3 bases and J by 6 bases, with 8 bases between. CDR3 region: CSVEEAAEAFF. CDR3 nucleotide sequence: TGCAGCGTTGAGGAGGCAGCTGAAGCTTTCTTT.

This clone has only a few counts. The V and J genes are TRBV11-2 and TRBJ2-7; 9 bases align to TRBD1. With V trimmed by 5 bases and J by 3 bases, 5 bases remained unmatched. There are 14 residues in the CDR3. The germline CDR1 and CDR2 sequences are SGHAT and FQNNGV. The CDR3 protein is CASSQGQGFYEQYF. CDR3 coding DNA: TGTGCCAGCAGCCAGGGACAGGGTTTCTACGAGCAGTACTTC.

The V call is TRBV4-1, the J call TRBJ1-2; D perhaps matches TRBD1 (6 bases). Trimming removed 1 base at V and 4 bases at J, with 10 bases between. Per the germline V gene, CDR1 is MGHRA and CDR2 is YSYEKL. There are 14 residues in the CDR3. This chain's CDR3 is CASSQVTGIYGYTF. Written as DNA, the CDR3 is TGCGCCAGCAGCCAAGTTACAGGGATCTATGGCTACACCTTC.

The chain is built from TRBV19 and TRBJ2-3, with 9 bases that match TRBD2. This CDR3 has 14 residues. Germline V lookup: CDR1 LNHDA, CDR2 SQIVND (reference sequence). V was pared by 9 bases and J by 4 bases, with 8 bases of the junction left unmatched. CDR3 in amino acids: CASSRGGAADTQYF. CDR3 DNA: TGTGCCAGCTCACGCGGGGGGGCCGCAGATACGCAGTATTTT.

The rearrangement links TRBV2 to TRBJ1-5; a possible D gene is TRBD1 (5 bases). This CDR3 contains 13 residues. V lost 6 bases, J lost 5 bases, and 11 bases lay in between. The germline gives CDR1 SNHLY, CDR2 FYNNEI. CDR3 region: CASSEGGDQPQHF. In DNA, the CDR3 is TGTGCCAGCAGCGAGGGAGGGGATCAGCCCCAGCATTTT.

This clone has a handful of counts. The chain links TRBV19 to TRBJ2-5, with TRBD1 matching over 10 bases. This CDR3 has 15 amino acids. From germline, CDR1 is LNHDA and CDR2 SQIVND (reference sequence). Trimming cost V 6 bases and J 5 bases; bases outside gene matches: 9. The DNA of the CDR3 is TGTGCCAGTAGCCCGACGGGACAGGGGAGGGAGACCCAGTACTTC. Amino acids: CASSPTGQGRETQYF.

The chain uses TRBV28 and TRBJ1-1; 8 bases match TRBD1. Germline V CDR1 and CDR2: MDHEN, SYDVKM. Trimming at V came to 1 base and at J to 8 bases, leaving 12 bases not matched to a gene. The CDR3 covers 16 residues. The CDR3 loop is CASSLLRGQGFSEAFF. CDR3 in DNA: TGTGCCAGCAGTTTATTACGCGGACAGGGTTTTTCAGAAGCTTTCTTT.

This rearrangement joins TRBV28 to TRBJ2-7; TRBD2 matches 13 bases. CDR3 length: 15 amino acids. V lost 8 bases, J lost 0 bases, and 4 bases stayed unmatched. Germline V gene sequence: CDR1 MDHEN, CDR2 SYDVKM. CDR3 sequence: CASQGTSGISYEQYF. The CDR3 DNA sequence: TGTGCCAGCCAGGGGACTAGCGGGATCTCCTACGAGCAGTACTTC.

The gene calls are TRBV14 and TRBJ1-1; perhaps TRBD1 as D (6 bases). The germline V gene has CDR1 SGHDN and CDR2 FVKESK. Trimming pared 1 base from V and 4 bases from J, leaving 7 bases between. CDR3 size: 13 residues. The CDR3 DNA follows: TGTGCCAGCAGCCAAGTCAGGGGCACTGAAGCTTTCTTT. Protein product: CASSQVRGTEAFF.